The 14 T cell receptor beta chains below come from one sample, sequenced in a study of tumor-infiltrating lymphocytes in oesophageal squamous cell carcinoma. In TCRdb, the PCR reads were re-called with MiXCR into one record per CDR3 protein. The data hold about 15,000 distinct CDR3 sequences, with roughly 47% observed a single time. Sequencing used blood. The receptors were gathered from a male donor with esophageal squamous cell carcinoma.

The chain links TRBV7-6 to TRBJ2-1; no firm D call. The end of the DNA is better explained by TRBJ2-4, so the J call may be wrong. Per germline, CDR1 SGHVS and CDR2 FNYEAQ. The CDR3 spans 12 residues. CDR3: CASSFLYGIQYF. The CDR3 DNA sequence: TGTGCCAGCAGCTTCCTGTATGGCATTCAGTACTTC.

This chain joins TRBV10-2 and TRBJ2-3, with 10 bases aligning to TRBD2. The junction had 4 bases not matched to a gene; V was cut back by 4 bases and J by 3 bases. The CDR3 totals 15 residues. CDR1 is WSHSY and CDR2 is SAAADI in the germline V gene. In nucleotides, the CDR3 is TGCGCCAGCAGTGTACTAGCGGGGTATACAGATACGCAGTATTTT. Its translation is CASSVLAGYTDTQYF.

By proportion, this clonotype is medium-sized. The CDR3 loop reads CASSLEDYNEQFF. The CDR3, as DNA: TGTGCCAGCAGCTTAGAGGACTACAATGAGCAGTTCTTC. The rearrangement joins TRBV11-3 to TRBJ2-1; D ambiguous. The CDR3 runs to 13 residues. From germline, CDR1 is SGHNT and CDR2 YENEEA. Trimming shortened V by 0 bases and J by 3 bases, and 3 bases separated the two germline ends.

Notes on this clonotype: Likely a read error: the CDR3 ends without its conserved phenylalanine or tryptophan. The DNA is omitted, as the CDR3 cannot be located on it reliably, and the CDR3 follows TCRdb's listing. The chain has TRBV7-3 and TRBJ2-6. Germline CDR1 is SGHTA and CDR2 is FQGTGA. The CDR3 spans 9 residues, counting both ends. The CDR3 loop is CASSLAGAV.

For this clonotype: Since a much larger clone is just one base distant, this may be a read error. This chain connects TRBV28 to TRBJ2-5; 9 positions agree with TRBD2. The J call may be incorrect, as the DNA end agrees better with TRBJ2-1. This CDR3 region has 14 residues. Germline CDR1 is MDHEN and CDR2 is SYDVKM. As DNA, the CDR3 is TGTGCCAGCGGGATAGCGGGAGCTTTCTACGAGCAGTTCTTC. Amino acids: CASGIAGAFYEQFF.

This sequence joins TRBV7-6 and TRBJ2-1; weak D call: TRBD1 (6 bases). The DNA end is more similar to TRBJ2-7, so the J call may be wrong. Germline V gene lookup returns CDR1 SGHVS and CDR2 FNYEAQ. CDR3 length: 13 residues. The CDR3: CASSSTGDYEQYF. In DNA form, the CDR3 reads TGTGCCAGCAGCTCGACAGGAGACTACGAGCAGTACTTC.

On this clonotype itself: With a much larger clone just one base away, this may be a read error. The chain links TRBV12-5 to TRBJ2-2; no reliable D call. This CDR3 has 16 amino acids. Germline CDR1 reads LGHNT; CDR2 reads FRNRAP. Trimming cost V 5 bases and J 0 bases, with 13 bases left between them. CDR3 DNA sequence: TGTGCTAGTGGTCAAGGATTAGTCACGAACACCGGGGAGCTGTTTTTT. It codes for CASGQGLVTNTGELFF.

In its sample, this clonotype is medium-sized. The chain uses TRBV7-8 and TRBJ2-7, with D tentatively TRBD2 (5 bases). Trimming pared 4 bases from V and 7 bases from J, leaving 20 bases between. This CDR3 is built from 15 residues. Germline CDR1 SGHVS, CDR2 FQNEAQ. The CDR3 coding sequence is TGTGCCAGCAGCTCTGGGCGACTAAGCTCCAATGAGCAGTACTTC. It translates to CASSSGRLSSNEQYF.

With respect to this clonotype: This may stem from a read error, because a much larger clone lies one nucleotide away. This chain joins TRBV6-1 and TRBJ2-3, with D uncertain. In germline, CDR1 is MNHNS, CDR2 SASEGT. The CDR3 runs to 13 residues. Written as DNA, the CDR3 is TGTGCCAGCAATGAAGCAATATCGCCTACGCAGTATTTT. Amino acid sequence: CASNEAISPTQYF.

V is TRBV28 and J is TRBJ1-3, with D possibly being TRBD1 (5 bases). This CDR3 has 15 residues. The germline CDR1 and CDR2 sequences are MDHEN and SYDVKM. V shed 1 base and J shed 1 base, with 8 bases lying between them. Here the CDR3 DNA reads TGTGCCAGCAGTTTATCGGGGCTATCTGGAAACACCATATATTTT. Translated, it gives CASSLSGLSGNTIYF. The variable domain in full, with the rest retrieved from reference TRBV28 and TRBJ1-3, is DVKVTQSSRYLVKRTGEKVFLECVQDMDHENMFWYRQDPGLGLRLIYFSYDVKMKEKGDIPEGYSVSREKKERFSLILESASTNQTSMYLCASSLSGLSGNTIYFGEGSWLTVV.

At least ten counts were recorded for this clonotype. One base away lies a much larger clone, so this may be a sequencing read error. This CDR3 reads CASSTRQRGEQYF. In DNA, the CDR3 is TGTGCCAGCAGTACCCGACAGCGGGGTGAGCAGTACTTC. The chain carries TRBV12-3 or TRBV12-4 and TRBJ2-7, with 7 bases identical to TRBD2. CDR3 size: 13 residues. The J segment lost 7 bases and the V segment lost 5 bases, leaving 8 bases of the junction unmatched.

Many counts were recorded for this clonotype. The gene calls are TRBV28 and TRBJ2-7; D is unclear. Germline CDR1 and CDR2: MDHEN and SYDVKM. The CDR3 covers 12 residues. Trimming took 5 bases from V and 7 from J, leaving 12 bases between them. The CDR3 is CASSPEYAEQYF. In nucleotides, the CDR3 is TGTGCCAGCAGTCCCGAGTACGCTGAGCAGTACTTC.

In this sample, this clonotype turned up many times. A much larger clone is a single base away; this may be a read error. This chain uses TRBV7-3 with TRBJ2-5; D call uncertain. Germline V gene data show CDR1 as SGHTA and CDR2 as FQGTGA. This CDR3 is 13 amino acids long. V was trimmed by 3 bases and J by 11 bases, leaving 16 bases between them. The CDR3 loop reads CASSFFPYNEQYF. The DNA of the CDR3 is TGTGCCAGCAGCTTCTTCCCATACAATGAGCAGTACTTC.

This clonotype ranks as medium-sized (0.01 to 0.1%). The V call is TRBV7-8, the J call TRBJ2-1; no reliable D call. The DNA end lines up better with TRBJ2-7; the J call may be wrong. CDR3 size: 15 residues. Germline V gives CDR1 SGHVS, CDR2 FQNEAQ. The CDR3 sequence: CASSNTRVSYNEQYF. Written as DNA, the CDR3 is TGTGCCAGCAGCAACACTCGCGTCTCCTACAATGAGCAGTACTTC.